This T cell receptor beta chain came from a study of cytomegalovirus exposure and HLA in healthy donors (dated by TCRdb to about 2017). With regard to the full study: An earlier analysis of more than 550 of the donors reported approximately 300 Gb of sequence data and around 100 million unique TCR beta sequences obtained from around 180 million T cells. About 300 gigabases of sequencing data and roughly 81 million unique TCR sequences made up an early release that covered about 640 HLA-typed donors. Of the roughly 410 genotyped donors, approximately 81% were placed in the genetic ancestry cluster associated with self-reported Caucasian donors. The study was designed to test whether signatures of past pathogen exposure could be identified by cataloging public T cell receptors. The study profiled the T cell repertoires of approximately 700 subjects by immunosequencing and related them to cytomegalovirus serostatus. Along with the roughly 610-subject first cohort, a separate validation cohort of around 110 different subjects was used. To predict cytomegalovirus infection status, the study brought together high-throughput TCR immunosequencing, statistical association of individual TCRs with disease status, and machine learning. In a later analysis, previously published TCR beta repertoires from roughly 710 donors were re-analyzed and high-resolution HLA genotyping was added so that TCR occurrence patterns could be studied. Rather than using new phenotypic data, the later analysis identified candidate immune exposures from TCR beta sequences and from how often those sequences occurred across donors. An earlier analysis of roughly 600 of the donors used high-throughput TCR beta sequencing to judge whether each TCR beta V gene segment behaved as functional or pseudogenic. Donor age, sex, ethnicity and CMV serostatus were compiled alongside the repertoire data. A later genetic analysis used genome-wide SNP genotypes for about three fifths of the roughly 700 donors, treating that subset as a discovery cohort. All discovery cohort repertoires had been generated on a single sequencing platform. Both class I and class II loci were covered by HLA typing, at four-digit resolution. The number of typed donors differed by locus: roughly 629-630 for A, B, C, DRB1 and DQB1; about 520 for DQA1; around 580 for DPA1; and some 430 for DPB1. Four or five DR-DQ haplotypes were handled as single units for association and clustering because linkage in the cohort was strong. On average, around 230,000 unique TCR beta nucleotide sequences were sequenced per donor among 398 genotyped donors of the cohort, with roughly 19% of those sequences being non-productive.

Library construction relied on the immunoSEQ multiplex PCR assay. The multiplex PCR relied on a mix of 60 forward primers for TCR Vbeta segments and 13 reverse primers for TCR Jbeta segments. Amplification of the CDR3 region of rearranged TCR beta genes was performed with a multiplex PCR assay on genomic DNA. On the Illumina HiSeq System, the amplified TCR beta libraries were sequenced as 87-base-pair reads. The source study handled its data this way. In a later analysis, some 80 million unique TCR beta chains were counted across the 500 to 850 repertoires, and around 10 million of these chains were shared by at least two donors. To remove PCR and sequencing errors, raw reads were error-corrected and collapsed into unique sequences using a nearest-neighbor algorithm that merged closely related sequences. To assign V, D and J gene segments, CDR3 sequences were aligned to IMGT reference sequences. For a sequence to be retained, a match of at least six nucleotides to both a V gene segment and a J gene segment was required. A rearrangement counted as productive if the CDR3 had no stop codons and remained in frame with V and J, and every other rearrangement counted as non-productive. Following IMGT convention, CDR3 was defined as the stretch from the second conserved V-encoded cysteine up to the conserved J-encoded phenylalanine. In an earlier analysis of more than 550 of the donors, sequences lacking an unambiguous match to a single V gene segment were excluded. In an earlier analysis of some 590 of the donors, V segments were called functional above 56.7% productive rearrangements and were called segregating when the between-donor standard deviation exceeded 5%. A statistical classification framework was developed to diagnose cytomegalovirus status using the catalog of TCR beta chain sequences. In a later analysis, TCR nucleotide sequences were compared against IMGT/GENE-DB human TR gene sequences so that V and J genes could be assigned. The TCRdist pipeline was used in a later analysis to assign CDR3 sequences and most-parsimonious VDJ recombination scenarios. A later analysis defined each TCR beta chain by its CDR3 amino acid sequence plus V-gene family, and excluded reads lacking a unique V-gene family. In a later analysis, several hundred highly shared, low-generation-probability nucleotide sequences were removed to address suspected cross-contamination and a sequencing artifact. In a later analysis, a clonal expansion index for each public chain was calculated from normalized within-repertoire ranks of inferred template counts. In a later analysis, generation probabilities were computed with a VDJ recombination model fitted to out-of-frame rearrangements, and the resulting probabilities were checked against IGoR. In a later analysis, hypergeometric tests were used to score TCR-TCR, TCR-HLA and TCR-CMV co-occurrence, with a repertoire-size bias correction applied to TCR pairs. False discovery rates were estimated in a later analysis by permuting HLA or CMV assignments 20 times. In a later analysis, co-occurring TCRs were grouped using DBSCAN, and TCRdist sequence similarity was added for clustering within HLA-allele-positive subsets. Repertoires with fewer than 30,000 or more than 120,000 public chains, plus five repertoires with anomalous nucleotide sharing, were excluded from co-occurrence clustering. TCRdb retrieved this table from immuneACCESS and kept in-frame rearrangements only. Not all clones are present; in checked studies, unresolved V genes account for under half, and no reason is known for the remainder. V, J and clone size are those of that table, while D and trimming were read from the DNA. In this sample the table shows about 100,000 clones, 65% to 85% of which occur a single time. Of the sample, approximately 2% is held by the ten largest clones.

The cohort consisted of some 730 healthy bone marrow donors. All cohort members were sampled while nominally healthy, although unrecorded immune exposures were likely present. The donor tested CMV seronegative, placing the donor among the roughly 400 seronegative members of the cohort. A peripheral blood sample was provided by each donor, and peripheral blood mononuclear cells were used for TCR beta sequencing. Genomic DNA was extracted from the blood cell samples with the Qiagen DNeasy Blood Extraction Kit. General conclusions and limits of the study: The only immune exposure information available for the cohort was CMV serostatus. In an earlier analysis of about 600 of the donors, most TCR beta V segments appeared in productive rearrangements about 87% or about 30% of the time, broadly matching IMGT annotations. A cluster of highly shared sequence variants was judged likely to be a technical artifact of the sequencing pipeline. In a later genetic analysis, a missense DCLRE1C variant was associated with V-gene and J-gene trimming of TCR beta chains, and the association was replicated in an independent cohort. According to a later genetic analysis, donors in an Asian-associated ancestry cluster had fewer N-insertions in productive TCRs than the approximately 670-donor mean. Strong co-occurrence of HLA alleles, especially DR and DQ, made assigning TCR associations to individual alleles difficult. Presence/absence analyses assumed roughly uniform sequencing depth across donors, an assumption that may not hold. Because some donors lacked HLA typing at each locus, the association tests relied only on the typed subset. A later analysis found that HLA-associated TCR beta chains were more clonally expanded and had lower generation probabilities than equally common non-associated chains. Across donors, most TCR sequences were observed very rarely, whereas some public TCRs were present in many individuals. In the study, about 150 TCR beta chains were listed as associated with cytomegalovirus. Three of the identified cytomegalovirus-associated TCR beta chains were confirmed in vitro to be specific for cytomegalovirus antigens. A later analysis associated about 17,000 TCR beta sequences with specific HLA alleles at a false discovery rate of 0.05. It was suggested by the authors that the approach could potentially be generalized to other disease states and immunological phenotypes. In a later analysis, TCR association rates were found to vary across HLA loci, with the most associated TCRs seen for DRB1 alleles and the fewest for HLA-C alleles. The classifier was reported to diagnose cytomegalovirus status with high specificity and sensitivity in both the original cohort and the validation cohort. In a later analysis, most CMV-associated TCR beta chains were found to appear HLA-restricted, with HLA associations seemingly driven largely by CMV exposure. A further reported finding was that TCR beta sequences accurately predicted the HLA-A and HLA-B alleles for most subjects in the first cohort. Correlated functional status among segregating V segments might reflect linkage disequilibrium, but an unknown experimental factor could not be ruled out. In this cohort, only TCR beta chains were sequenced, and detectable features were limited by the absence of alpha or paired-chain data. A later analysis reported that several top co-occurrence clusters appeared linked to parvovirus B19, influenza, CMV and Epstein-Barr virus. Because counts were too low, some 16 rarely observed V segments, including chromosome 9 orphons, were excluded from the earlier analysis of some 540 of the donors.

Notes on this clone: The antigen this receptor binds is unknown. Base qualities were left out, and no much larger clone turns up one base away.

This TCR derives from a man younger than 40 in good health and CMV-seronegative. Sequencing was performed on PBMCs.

The CDR3 has the sequence CASSGVDGQASPPLHF. Here is the DNA: TGTGCCAGCAGTGGGGTTGATGGGCAGGCCTCCCCACCCCTCCACTTT. The sequence links TRBV25-1 to TRBJ1-6, with no confident D gene call. Per the germline V gene, MGHDK is the CDR1 and SYGVNS is the CDR2. There are 16 amino acids in the CDR3, from cysteine to phenylalanine inclusive. The sequence is cut down to CDR3 DNA, 48 bases in frame from base 1. The trim is 4 bases for V and 11 bases for J, with a gap of 21 bases between the germline ends.